The 5 T cell receptor beta chains listed next were all sequenced from one sample in a study of blood T cell repertoires in COVID-19. TCRdb keeps only in-frame clones here, not all; method: immunoSEQ multiplex PCR. The data contain a few hundred thousand clones, approximately 86% of them singletons. Material: PBMCs or T cells enriched from blood (not recorded which). The receptors shown here come from a man aged 18-30 years with acute COVID-19.

The chain employs TRBV29-1 and TRBJ1-2, with D possibly TRBD1 on 6 matching bases. Germline loops: CDR1 SQVTM, CDR2 ANQGSEA. The germline V and J ends were trimmed by 3 bases and 8 bases, with 16 bases remaining between them. This CDR3 region has 13 residues. The CDR3 bases are TGCAGCGTTGATCGGACAGAGGAAGGGGGCTACACCTTC. It yields the protein CSVDRTEEGGYTF.

The chain uses TRBV18 and TRBJ2-7; D ambiguous. V was cut by 2 bases and J by 6 bases, with 11 bases left in between. CDR3 length: 13 amino acids. The V gene's germline CDR1 is KGHSH and CDR2 LQKENI. The CDR3 loop reads CASSPNEFREQYF. DNA of the CDR3: TGTGCCAGCTCACCAAACGAGTTTCGCGAGCAGTACTTC.

The genes are TRBV10-3 and TRBJ1-2; 7 nucleotides match TRBD1. Germline assignment: CDR1 ENHRY and CDR2 SYGVKD. The CDR3 spans 18 residues. V shed 3 bases and J 1 base; nucleotides not matched to a gene: 14. CDR3 sequence: CAISDRNPGQLINYGYTF. The CDR3 region has the DNA TGTGCCATCAGTGATAGGAATCCGGGACAGCTGATTAACTATGGCTACACCTTC.

The V call is TRBV11-2, the J call TRBJ2-1, with TRBD2 matching over 11 bases. Germline lookup yields CDR1 SGHAT and CDR2 FQNNGV. The CDR3 covers 16 residues. Trimming at V came to 1 base and at J to 4 bases, leaving 3 bases not matched to a gene. As DNA, the CDR3 is TGTGCCAGCAGCTTAGTCCTAGCGGGGGGTTACAATGAGCAGTTCTTC. Amino acids: CASSLVLAGGYNEQFF. The full variable domain, with the rest looked up from reference TRBV11-2 and TRBJ2-1, is EAGVAQSPRYKIIEKRQSVAFWCNPISGHATLYWYQQILGQGPKLLIQFQNNGVVDDSQLPKDRFSAERLKGVDSTLKIQPAKLEDSAVYLCASSLVLAGGYNEQFFGPGTRLTVL.

The gene calls are TRBV3-1 (or the pseudogene TRBV3-2) and TRBJ2-2; TRBD2 aligns across 10 bases. V lost 2 bases to trimming and J lost 3 bases; unmatched junction nucleotides: 3. In germline, CDR1 is LGHDT, CDR2 YNNKEL (reference sequence). The CDR3 is made up of 16 amino acids. The CDR3, as DNA: TGTGCCAGCAGCCAATCTAGCGGGAGTTACACCGGGGAGCTGTTTTTT. Translated, it gives CASSQSSGSYTGELFF.